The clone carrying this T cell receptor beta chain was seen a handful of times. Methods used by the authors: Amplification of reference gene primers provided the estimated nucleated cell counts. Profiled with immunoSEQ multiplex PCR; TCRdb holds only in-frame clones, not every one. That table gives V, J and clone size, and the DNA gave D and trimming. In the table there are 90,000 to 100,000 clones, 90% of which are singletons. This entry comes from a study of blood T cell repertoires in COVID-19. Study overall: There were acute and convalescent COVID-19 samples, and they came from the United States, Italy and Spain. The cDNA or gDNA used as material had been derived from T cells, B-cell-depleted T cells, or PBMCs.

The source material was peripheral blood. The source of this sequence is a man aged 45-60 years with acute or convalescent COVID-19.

Here the CDR3 reads CASSTRDSLHEQYF. In DNA form, the CDR3 reads TGTGCCAGTAGTACCCGGGACAGCCTCCACGAGCAGTACTTC. The J gene is TRBJ2-7, the V gene TRBV19, with 7 bases fitting TRBD1. The CDR3 runs 14 residues. After removal of 4 bases from V and 5 bases from J, the junction contained 8 bases not matched to a gene. Per germline, CDR1 LNHDA and CDR2 SQIVND (reference sequence).